The clone carrying this TCR beta chain was seen only once. The data originate from a study of blood T cell repertoires in COVID-19. Whole-study context: Some COVID-19 samples were acute and others convalescent; all came from the United States, Italy and Spain. PBMCs, B-cell-depleted T cells, or T cells provided the cDNA or gDNA that made up the material.

Sequenced by immunoSEQ multiplex PCR; TCRdb stores in-frame clones only, minus some. Among a few hundred thousand clones listed, 88% were seen once. Trimming cost V 3 bases and J 2 bases, with 14 bases left between them. CDR3 size: 16 residues. Germline-derived CDR1 and CDR2 are MNHEY and SVGAGI. The sequence was collected from a man younger than 30 with active or convalescent COVID-19. The chain employs TRBV6-5 and TRBJ1-5; unclear D gene. The sample consisted of peripheral blood. This chain's CDR3 is CASSYGSERRNQPQHF. The CDR3 DNA sequence: TGTGCCAGCAGTTATGGTAGCGAGAGACGCAATCAGCCCCAGCATTTT.